This TCR beta chain appears in the sequencing data of a study of blood T cell repertoires in COVID-19. Study information: Acute-phase and convalescent COVID-19 samples originated in the United States, Italy and Spain. PBMCs, B-cell-depleted T cells, or T cells provided the cDNA or gDNA that made up the material.

The authors' processing: Researchers report that nucleated cell counts were estimated from reference gene primer amplification. Here immunoSEQ multiplex PCR was the method, and the copy in TCRdb shows in-frame clones only, minus some. D and trimming were read from the DNA, whereas the V and J calls and clone size are those reported in that table. Among roughly 200,000 clones listed, about 80% were seen once. Material for sequencing was peripheral blood. This TCR derives from a man aged 65 to 79 with active or convalescent COVID-19.

In DNA, the CDR3 is TGTGCCAGCAGCTTCATTAACTGTTTCGGTCAGCCCCAGCATTTT. It translates to CASSFINCFGQPQHF. The chain recombines TRBV7-3 with TRBJ1-5; the D is unclear. The CDR3 extends over 15 amino acids. V gave up 3 bases and J gave up 6 bases, with 15 bases separating them. Germline CDR1 reads SGHTA; CDR2 reads FQGTGA. Filled out from reference TRBV7-3 and TRBJ1-5, the complete variable domain reads GAGVSQTPSNKVTEKGKYVELRCDPISGHTALYWYRQSLGQGPEFLIYFQGTGAADDSGLPNDRFFAVRPEGSVSTLKIQRTERGDSAVYLCASSFINCFGQPQHFGDGTRLSIL.